The next 25 T cell receptor beta chains were all read from a single sample in a study of control samples from healthy donors and cancer patients. Repertoires were generated with immunoSEQ multiplex PCR, while TCRdb's copy carries only in-frame clones and drops some. The sample yields 75,000 to 95,000 clones, about 88% seen once. The sample was PBMCs. The receptor set was obtained from a man between 65 and 85 years old with lung cancer.

This chain uses TRBV28 with TRBJ1-5, with D perhaps matching TRBD1 (6 bases). The CDR3 length is 13 residues. Germline CDR1 and CDR2: MDHEN and SYDVKM. Trimming took off 8 bases at V and 7 bases at J, with 15 bases between the two ends. The DNA of the CDR3 is TGTGCCAGCGTCCGGGGGCGCAGCCAGCCCCAGCATTTT. This encodes CASVRGRSQPQHF. The variable domain in full, with the rest retrieved from reference TRBV28 and TRBJ1-5, is DVKVTQSSRYLVKRTGEKVFLECVQDMDHENMFWYRQDPGLGLRLIYFSYDVKMKEKGDIPEGYSVSREKKERFSLILESASTNQTSMYLCASVRGRSQPQHFGDGTRLSIL.

The CDR3 spells CASSPSGGGGSTIYF. The CDR3 DNA reads as TGTGCCAGCAGCCCCTCAGGCGGGGGGGGTTCCACCATATATTTT. The genes are TRBV7-2 and TRBJ1-3; TRBD1 is a possible D gene (5 bases). This CDR3 has 15 amino acids. Germline V CDR1 and CDR2: SGHTA, FQGNSA. Trimming shortened V by 5 bases and J by 9 bases, and 20 bases separated the two germline ends.

The chain joins TRBV4-3 to TRBJ1-1; D unclear. V was trimmed by 6 bases and J by 3 bases, leaving 11 bases between them. From germline, CDR1 is LGHNA and CDR2 YSLEER. The CDR3 totals 13 residues. This chain's CDR3 is CASRITLDTEAFF. DNA for the CDR3: TGCGCCAGCAGGATTACTTTGGACACTGAAGCTTTCTTT.

On this clone itself: The same CDR3 arises from other DNA sequences in this sample as well. V usage is TRBV5-1 and J usage is TRBJ2-7; D remains unclear. CDR3 length equals 14 residues. Per germline, CDR1 SGHRS and CDR2 YFSETQ. Trimming shortened V by 0 bases and J by 0 bases, and 7 bases separated the two germline ends. DNA of the CDR3: TGCGCCAGCAGCTTGGCCAGCAGCTCCTACGAGCAGTACTTC. This sequence encodes CASSLASSSYEQYF.

This chain uses TRBV20-1 with TRBJ2-5, with 8 bases lining up with TRBD1. The V and J ends lost 3 bases and 1 base, in that order; junction bases with no gene match: 4. The CDR3 is made up of 14 amino acids. Germline assignment: CDR1 DFQATT and CDR2 SNEGSKA (reference sequence). Here the CDR3 reads CSASSGQAQETQYF. In DNA, the CDR3 is TGCAGTGCTAGTTCGGGACAGGCCCAAGAGACCCAGTACTTC.

The chain joins TRBV27 to TRBJ1-2; 7 bases are shared with TRBD1. J was trimmed by 5 bases and V by 5 bases; bases with no gene match: 8. Germline V gene data show CDR1 as MNHEY and CDR2 as SMNVEV (reference sequence). The CDR3 has 14 residues. The CDR3 sequence is CASSPTDRVYGYTF. The CDR3 nucleotides are TGTGCCAGCAGTCCTACCGACAGGGTTTATGGCTACACCTTC.

This clone was detected only once. The chain couples TRBV29-1 to TRBJ1-2; 11 bases align to TRBD1. V gave up 7 bases and J gave up 7 bases; unmatched junction bases: 2. Germline values: CDR1 SQVTM, CDR2 ANQGSEA. This CDR3 region has 11 residues. Written as DNA, the CDR3 is TGCAGCGGAGGGACAGGGGGTGGCTACACCTTC. It specifies CSGGTGGGYTF. The variable domain in full, completed from reference TRBV29-1 and TRBJ1-2, reads SAVISQKPSRDICQRGTSLTIQCQVDSQVTMMFWYRQQPGQSLTLIATANQGSEATYESGFVIDKFPISRPNLTFSTLTVSNMSPEDSSIYLCSGGTGGGYTFGSGTRLTVV.

With respect to this clone: One end of the junction fails to match germline, which may point to a read error. This chain links TRBV2 with TRBJ1-3; D is unclear. The CDR3 has 10 amino acids. The germline CDR1 and CDR2 sequences are SNHLY and FYNNEI. CDR3 nucleotide sequence: TGTGCCAGCAGTCCGACGAAAGGGCATTTT. It yields the protein CASSPTKGHF. Full variable domain (outside the CDR3, taken from reference TRBV2 and TRBJ1-3): EPEVTQTPSHQVTQMGQEVILRCVPISNHLYFYWYRQILGQKVEFLVSFYNNEISEKSEIFDDQFSVERPDGSNFTLKIRSTKLEDSAMYFCASSPTKGHFGEGSWLTVV.

This clone was seen once. The V and J genes are TRBV7-9 and TRBJ1-4; D gene unclear. V lost 2 bases and J lost 2, with 9 bases in between. The V gene's germline CDR1 is SEHNR and CDR2 FQNEAQ (reference sequence). There are 15 residues in the CDR3. The CDR3 is CASSLNKVTNEKLFF. CDR3 DNA sequence: TGTGCCAGCAGCTTAAATAAGGTGACTAATGAAAAACTGTTTTTT. The full variable domain, its missing parts supplied by reference TRBV7-9 and TRBJ1-4, is DTGVSQNPRHKITKRGQNVTFRCDPISEHNRLYWYRQTLGQGPEFLTYFQNEAQLEKSRLLSDRFSAERPKGSFSTLEIQRTEQGDSAMYLCASSLNKVTNEKLFFGSGTQLSVL.

V and J are TRBV5-1 and TRBJ2-1; D is ambiguous. The CDR3 contains 15 residues. Between the trimmed V and J ends, which lost 4 bases and 0 bases, there was a span of 11 bases. Germline V gene lookup returns CDR1 SGHRS and CDR2 YFSETQ. The CDR3 nucleotides read TGCGCCAGCAGCCCCGGACGGGCCTCCTACAATGAGCAGTTCTTC. The encoded protein is CASSPGRASYNEQFF.

The chain carries TRBV28 and TRBJ2-7; D is unresolved. V was clipped by 3 bases and J by 3 bases, with 9 bases between them. The CDR3 is made up of 13 amino acids. Germline V gene lookup returns CDR1 MDHEN and CDR2 SYDVKM. CDR3 in amino acids: CASSLDGFYEQYF. The CDR3 DNA reads as TGTGCCAGCAGTTTGGACGGATTCTACGAGCAGTACTTC.

This chain connects TRBV29-1 to TRBJ2-4, with D maybe TRBD1 (6 bases). The CDR3 is 11 residues long. CDR1 is SQVTM and CDR2 is ANQGSEA in the germline V gene. Trimming pared 6 bases from V and 11 bases from J, leaving 14 bases between. CDR3 DNA: TGCAGCGTCGGCCCGGGACAAGTTCAGTACTTC. Amino acids: CSVGPGQVQYF.

The chain carries TRBV16 and TRBJ1-2; D ambiguous. The CDR3 extends over 11 amino acids. Germline assignment: CDR1 KGHSY and CDR2 FQNENV. With 0 bases removed from V and 8 bases from J, the gap between germline ends came to 4 bases. CDR3 DNA: TGTGCCAGCAGCCAATCTTCGGGCTACACCTTC. This translates into CASSQSSGYTF. The variable domain in full, completed from reference TRBV16 and TRBJ1-2, reads GEEVAQTPKHLVRGEGQKAKLYCAPIKGHSYVFWYQQVLKNEFKFLISFQNENVFDETGMPKERFSAKCLPNSPCSLEIQATKLEDSAVYFCASSQSSGYTFGSGTRLTVV.

The V gene is TRBV5-1, the J gene TRBJ1-1, with D perhaps TRBD1 (5 bases). CDR3 length: 14 residues. V was cut by 0 bases and J by 5 bases, with 11 bases left in between. The germline CDR1 and CDR2 sequences are SGHRS and YFSETQ. The CDR3 sequence: CASSLDQGRTEAFF. DNA of the CDR3: TGCGCCAGCAGCTTGGATCAGGGAAGGACTGAAGCTTTCTTT.

The chain employs TRBV4-1 and TRBJ1-2; D is undetermined. CDR3 length: 14 residues. CDR1 is MGHRA, CDR2 YSYEKL, per germline. V shed 4 bases and J shed 4 bases, with 13 bases lying between them. The CDR3, as DNA: TGCGCCAGCAGCCCCCCGAGGCTCGGCTATGGCTACACCTTC. Protein sequence: CASSPPRLGYGYTF.

The chain has TRBV19 and TRBJ2-7; 9 bases align to TRBD1. The CDR3 is 13 residues long. Germline V gives CDR1 LNHDA, CDR2 SQIVND (reference sequence). J gave up 7 bases and V 6 bases, and 7 bases lay outside the gene matches. DNA of the CDR3: TGTGCCAGTAGCGTGGACAGGGGTCGGGAGCAGTACTTC. Its protein is CASSVDRGREQYF.

This chain connects TRBV6-5 to TRBJ1-5; tentatively, D is TRBD1 (5 bases). Germline V gives CDR1 MNHEY, CDR2 SVGAGI. Between the trimmed V and J ends, which lost 6 bases and 4 bases, there was a span of 16 bases. The CDR3 loop spans 15 amino acids. CDR3 region: CASRVGEFGNQPQHF. The CDR3 DNA sequence: TGTGCCAGCAGGGTAGGGGAGTTCGGTAATCAGCCCCAGCATTTT.

The genes are TRBV19 and TRBJ2-2; the match to TRBD2 covers 10 bases. The CDR3 runs to 17 residues. V shed 1 base and J 7 bases; nucleotides not matched to a gene: 9. Germline V gene sequence: CDR1 LNHDA, CDR2 SQIVND (reference sequence). CDR3 sequence: CASSIVGLAGEGGELFF. As DNA, the CDR3 is TGTGCCAGTAGTATAGTGGGCCTAGCGGGGGAAGGCGGGGAGCTGTTTTTT.

The chain couples TRBV27 to TRBJ2-4, with 7 nucleotides matching TRBD1. CDR3 length equals 13 residues. V lost 2 bases, J lost 8 bases, and 3 bases stayed unmatched. Germline CDR1 MNHEY, CDR2 SMNVEV (reference sequence). CDR3 protein: CASSLDRADIQYF. The CDR3 DNA is TGTGCCAGCAGTTTAGACAGGGCGGACATTCAGTACTTC.

This clone has only one observation. The chain recombines TRBV6-6 with TRBJ1-1; no reliable D call. Trimming stripped 0 bases from V and 11 bases from J, with 13 bases between. This CDR3 is 13 amino acids long. CDR1 is MNHNY, CDR2 SVGAGI, per germline (reference sequence). The CDR3 bases are TGTGCCAGCAGTTACTCGAATCAGCGGTTGGCTTTCTTT. It encodes CASSYSNQRLAFF.

The chain combines TRBV19 with TRBJ2-5, with TRBD2 identical over 11 bases. In germline, CDR1 is LNHDA, CDR2 SQIVND (reference sequence). V lost 5 bases, J lost 2 bases, and 10 bases stayed unmatched. The CDR3 extends over 17 amino acids. CDR3 sequence (DNA): TGTGCCAGTAGTGTGTCTAGCGGGGGGCGCTATCAAGAGACCCAGTACTTC. Protein sequence: CASSVSSGGRYQETQYF.

This chain uses TRBV19 with TRBJ1-2; perhaps TRBD1 as D (6 bases). The CDR3 contains 14 residues. Trimming removed 5 bases from V and 1 base from J, with 11 bases in between. Germline CDR1 reads LNHDA; CDR2 reads SQIVND (reference sequence). The CDR3 sequence: CASSSDSFNYGYTF. DNA for the CDR3: TGTGCCAGTAGTTCGGACAGCTTTAACTATGGCTACACCTTC.

The J gene is TRBJ2-6, the V gene TRBV28; possibly TRBD1 for D (6 bases). The CDR3 loop spans 15 amino acids. Trimming took 6 bases from V and 0 from J, leaving 9 bases between them. Germline loops: CDR1 MDHEN, CDR2 SYDVKM. The CDR3: CASSPDSSGANVLTF. Here the CDR3 DNA reads TGTGCCAGCAGCCCGGACAGCTCTGGGGCCAACGTCCTGACTTTC.

V gene TRBV24-1 combines with J gene TRBJ2-3; D is undetermined. The CDR3 is made up of 13 amino acids. Germline assignment: CDR1 KGHDR and CDR2 SFDVKD. The V gene lost 2 bases and the J gene lost 7 bases, with 9 bases spanning the gap. CDR3 protein: CATSDSPRNTQYF. The CDR3 bases are TGTGCCACCAGTGATTCGCCTAGGAATACGCAGTATTTT.

The chain recombines TRBV14 with TRBJ2-1; TRBD2 agrees at 9 bases. V shed 1 base and J 5 bases; nucleotides not matched to a gene: 6. Germline V gene lookup returns CDR1 SGHDN and CDR2 FVKESK. This CDR3 has 16 amino acids. The CDR3 DNA sequence: TGTGCCAGCAGCCAAGGGTGGCGGACTAGCGACAATGAGCAGTTCTTC. Translating it yields CASSQGWRTSDNEQFF.